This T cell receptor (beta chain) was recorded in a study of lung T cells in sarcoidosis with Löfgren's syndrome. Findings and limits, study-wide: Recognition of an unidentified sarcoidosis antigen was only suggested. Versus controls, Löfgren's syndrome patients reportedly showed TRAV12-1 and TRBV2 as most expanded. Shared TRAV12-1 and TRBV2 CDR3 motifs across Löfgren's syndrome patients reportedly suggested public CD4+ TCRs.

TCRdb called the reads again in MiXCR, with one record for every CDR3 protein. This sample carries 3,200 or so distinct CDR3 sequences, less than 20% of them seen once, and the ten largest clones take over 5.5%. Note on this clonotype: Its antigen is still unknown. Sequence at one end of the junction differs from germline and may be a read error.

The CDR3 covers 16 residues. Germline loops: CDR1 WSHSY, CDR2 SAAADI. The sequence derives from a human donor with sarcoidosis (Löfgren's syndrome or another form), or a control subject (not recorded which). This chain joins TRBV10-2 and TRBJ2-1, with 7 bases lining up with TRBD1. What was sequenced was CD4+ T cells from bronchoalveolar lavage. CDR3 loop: CTSVMRSDRWGNEQFF. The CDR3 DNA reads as TGCACCAGCGTCATGAGATCGGACAGGTGGGGCAATGAGCAGTTCTTC.